This TCR beta chain was observed in a study of T cell repertoires in cytomegalovirus infection (dated by TCRdb to between 2019 and 2020). Broadly, across the study: Peptide stimulations targeted recently identified HLA-C-restricted CMV epitopes, whose presentation resists viral immunomodulation, together with well-studied HLA-B-restricted epitopes. Because public TCR beta signatures pointed to carriage of CMV infection together with the matching HLA type, the HLA type of each donor mattered for the analysis. Results the study describes overall, beyond this receptor: The ex vivo response was dominated by HLA-C-restricted CMV-specific TCR beta clonotypes, which also provided the single most frequent clonotype in two of eight donors. In both this cohort and an independent roughly 400-donor cohort, the cumulative frequency of public TCR beta family members distinguished carriers of CMV infection plus the relevant HLA type.

The intended sense of this specimen's treatment or condition label: in vitro stimulation with specific CMV peptide epitopes to enrich CMV-specific T cells. This clonotype has a handful of counts. Its antigen has not been determined. No base quality values were provided; no much bigger clone lies one nucleotide off. The reads were generated on an Illumina HiSeq 1500. The public reads were quality trimmed at Q25 with fastp and then assembled into clones with MiXCR by TCRdb, keeping productive beta chains. Entries that share a CDR3 protein sequence are merged under the most common genes and DNA. Counted in this sample were some 500,000 distinct CDR3 sequences; approximately 40% of them appeared once. 40% to 60% of the sample is held by the ten biggest clonotypes. This TCR was sampled from a human donor in good health (CMV status not recorded). Some clones in this sample may be carry-over from other donors' samples. The sequencing here drew on cultured PBMCs, taken from culture after CMV antigen stimulation.

CDR3 region: CASVRVQYLNTEAFF. The DNA is as follows: TGTGCCAGCGTACGGGTCCAATATTTGAACACTGAAGCTTTCTTT. The chain joins TRBV9 to TRBJ1-1; no confident D gene assignment can be made. The germline V gene sets CDR1 to SGDLS and CDR2 to YYNGEE. V loses 7 bases, J loses 0 bases, and the germline ends lie 16 bases apart. Taken from cysteine to phenylalanine, the CDR3 has 15 residues. CDR3 DNA only is kept here, 45 bases in frame from base 1.